Listed below are T cell receptor beta chains from one sample, sequenced in a study of control samples from healthy donors and cancer patients. The data were produced by immunoSEQ multiplex PCR, yet TCRdb's version contains in-frame clones alone and is incomplete. The sample consists of 28,000 or so clones, 82% of them appearing once. Sequencing input: PBMCs. The receptors were gathered from a man between 60 and 75 years old with colorectal cancer. Both conserved end residues are part of each CDR3. The D gene is left open where the match is weak. Clone size, where shown, is once, few, many, or a class for clones that have expanded.

J	length	size	V	D	DNA	CDR3
TRBJ2-3	14	-	TRBV2	TRBD1	TGTGCCAGCAGCGCCGGTGGACAGGGGCTTACGCAGTATTTT	CASSAGGQGLTQYF
TRBJ2-1	19	-	TRBV6-2/TRBV6-3	TRBD2	TGTGCCAGCAGTTACTCGACACTAGCGGGGGCCCTCTCCTACAATGAGCAGTTCTTC	CASSYSTLAGALSYNEQFF
TRBJ2-7	14	-	TRBV7-9	-	TGTGCCAGCAGCCTCGATTTAGGAACCTACGAGCAGTACTTC	CASSLDLGTYEQYF
TRBJ1-1	12	-	TRBV12-3/TRBV12-4	-	TGTGCCAGCAGTTTGTCCGGCACTGAAGCTTTCTTT	CASSLSGTEAFF
TRBJ1-3	16	-	TRBV5-1	-	TGCGCCAGCAGCTCCACCAGCCCGGCCTCTGGAAACACCATATATTTT	CASSSTSPASGNTIYF
TRBJ2-7	13	-	TRBV27	-	TGTGCCAGCAGTTCTGACAGCCACTACGAGCAGTACTTC	CASSSDSHYEQYF
TRBJ1-2	13	-	TRBV5-1	-	TGCGCCAGCAGCTCCGAGAGGGCCTATGGCTACACCTTC	CASSSERAYGYTF
TRBJ1-6	14	-	TRBV3-1/TRBV3-2	-	TGTGCCAGCAGCCAAGATGTTGGCAGGTCACCCCTCCACTTT	CASSQDVGRSPLHF
TRBJ2-2	16	-	TRBV4-2	-	TGTGCCAGCAGCCATGTGCTCCCGTCGAACACCGGGGAGCTGTTTTTT	CASSHVLPSNTGELFF
TRBJ2-6	18	-	TRBV5-1	TRBD1	TGCGCCAGCAGCTTGCTCCAGGGGGAAACCTCTGGGGCCAACGTCCTGACTTTC	CASSLLQGETSGANVLTF
TRBJ1-2	17	once	TRBV15	TRBD1	TGTGCCACCAGCCCGTTTGCAGGGGGCGCCGTGAGTACTGGCTACACCTTC	CATSPFAGGAVSTGYTF
TRBJ1-1	14	-	TRBV6-4	-	TGTGCCAGCAGTGACTCGAGCAGGGCCACTGAAGCTTTCTTT	CASSDSSRATEAFF
TRBJ2-3	17	-	TRBV30	TRBD2	TGTGCCTGGAGGTCTAGCGGGGGGGCCTCGTGGACAGATACGCAGTATTTT	CAWRSSGGASWTDTQYF
TRBJ2-3	15	-	TRBV2	-	TGTGCCAGCAGTCTCTCGGGGGATAACACAGATACGCAGTATTTT	CASSLSGDNTDTQYF
TRBJ1-2	15	-	TRBV6-6	-	TGTGCCAGCAGTTACTCGGACATTGAAAACTATGGCTACACCTTC	CASSYSDIENYGYTF
TRBJ2-2	14	-	TRBV5-5	-	TGTGCCAGCAGCTTAGGGGGGGACGCCGGGGAGCTGTTTTTT	CASSLGGDAGELFF
TRBJ1-1	15	once	TRBV5-1	-	TGCGCCAGCAGCTGGGGGGCCGGGGGCGAAACTGAAGCTTTCTTT	CASSWGAGGETEAFF
TRBJ2-7	15	-	TRBV19	TRBD1	TGTGCCAGTAGCACGCTAACAGGGGGAACCTACGAGCAGTACTTC	CASSTLTGGTYEQYF
TRBJ2-1	16	-	TRBV7-9	-	TGTGCCAGCAGCATTCGGGACTTCGGAGATAACGGTGAGCAGTTCTTC	CASSIRDFGDNGEQFF
TRBJ1-4	15	-	TRBV15	-	TGTGCCACCAGCAGAGAGGACAGATGGGGGGAAAAACTGTTTTTT	CATSREDRWGEKLFF
TRBJ1-5	16	once	TRBV19	TRBD1	TGTGCCAGTAGTCCCCGGGACAGGGGTAGCAATCAGCCCCAGCATTTT	CASSPRDRGSNQPQHF
TRBJ1-2	14	-	TRBV6-5	-	TGTGCCAGCAGTTCAGACAGCGACTACTATGGCTACACCTTC	CASSSDSDYYGYTF
TRBJ1-4	15	-	TRBV5-4	-	TGTGCCAGCAGCACGGACACCGACTACAATGAAAAACTGTTTTTT	CASSTDTDYNEKLFF
TRBJ1-2	13	-	TRBV19	-	TGTGCCAGTAGTGTACAGGGTGGCTATGGCTACACCTTC	CASSVQGGYGYTF
TRBJ1-1	14	-	TRBV1	-	TGCACCAGCAGCATCAGGGTAAATGGCACTGAAGCTTTCTTT	CTSSIRVNGTEAFF
TRBJ1-6	13	once	TRBV30	-	TGTGCCTGGGCCCGGGACCAGAATTCACCCCTCCACTTT	CAWARDQNSPLHF
TRBJ1-2	16	-	TRBV19	-	TGTGCCAGTAGTACAAGGGACGGTAGGGGTATTTATGGCTACACCTTC	CASSTRDGRGIYGYTF
TRBJ1-6	14	medium-sized	TRBV9	-	TGTGCCAGCAGCTCACACACGGGCGGTTCACCCCTCCACTTT	CASSSHTGGSPLHF